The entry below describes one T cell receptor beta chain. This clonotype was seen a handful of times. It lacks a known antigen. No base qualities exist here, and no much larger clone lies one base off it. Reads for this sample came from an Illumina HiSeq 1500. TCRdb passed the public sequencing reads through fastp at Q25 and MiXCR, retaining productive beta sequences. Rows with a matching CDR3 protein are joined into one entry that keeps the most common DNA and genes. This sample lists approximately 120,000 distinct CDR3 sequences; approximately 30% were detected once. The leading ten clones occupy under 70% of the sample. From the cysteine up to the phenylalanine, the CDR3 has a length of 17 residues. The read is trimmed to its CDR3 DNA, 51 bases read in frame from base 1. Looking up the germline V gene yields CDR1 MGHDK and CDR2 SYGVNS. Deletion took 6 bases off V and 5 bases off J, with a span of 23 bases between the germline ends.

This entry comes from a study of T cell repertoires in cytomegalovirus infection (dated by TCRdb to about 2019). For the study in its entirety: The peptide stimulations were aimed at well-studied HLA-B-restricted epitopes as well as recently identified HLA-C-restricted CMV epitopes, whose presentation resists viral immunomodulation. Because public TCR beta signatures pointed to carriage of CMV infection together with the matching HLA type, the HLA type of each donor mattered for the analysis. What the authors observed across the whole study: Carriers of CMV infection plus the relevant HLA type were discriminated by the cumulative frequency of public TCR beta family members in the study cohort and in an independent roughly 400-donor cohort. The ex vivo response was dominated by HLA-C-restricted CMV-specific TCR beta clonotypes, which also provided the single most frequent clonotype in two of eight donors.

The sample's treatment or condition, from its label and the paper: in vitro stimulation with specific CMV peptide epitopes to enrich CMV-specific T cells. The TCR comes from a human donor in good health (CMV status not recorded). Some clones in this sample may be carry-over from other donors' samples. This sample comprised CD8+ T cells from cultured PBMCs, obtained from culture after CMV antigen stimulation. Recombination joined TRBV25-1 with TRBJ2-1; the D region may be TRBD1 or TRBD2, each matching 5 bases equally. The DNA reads TGTGCCAGCAGCGACCCGGGGCTAGTATACACCCACAATGAGCAGTTCTTC. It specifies CASSDPGLVYTHNEQFF.